Below are 5 T cell receptor beta chains sequenced from a single sample in a study of blood T cell repertoires in COVID-19. The assay was immunoSEQ multiplex PCR, and TCRdb's table has in-frame clones only and misses some. The sample carries under 350,000 clones, 85% to 90% recorded once. The sample comprised PBMCs or T cells enriched from blood (not recorded which). These receptor sequences come from a man aged 25 to 40 who had recovered from COVID-19.

The gene calls are TRBV19 and TRBJ2-7, with D unresolved. CDR1 and CDR2 (germline): LNHDA, SQIVND (reference sequence). The CDR3 covers 13 residues. V lost 1 base and J 2 bases, leaving 6 bases between the germline ends. The CDR3 loop reads CASSIAEPYEQYF. CDR3 coding DNA: TGTGCCAGTAGTATAGCCGAGCCCTACGAGCAGTACTTC.

The CDR3 nucleotides are TGTGCCAGCAGCTTTTCGGGACAGGGGATTGGGTACACCTTC. Its protein is CASSFSGQGIGYTF. The chain combines TRBV11-2 with TRBJ1-2, with TRBD1 matching 10 bases. From germline, CDR1 is SGHAT and CDR2 FQNNGV. The V gene end was trimmed by 3 bases and the J gene end by 11 bases; junction bases not matched to a gene: 9. The CDR3 spans 14 residues. Full variable domain (outside the CDR3, taken from reference TRBV11-2 and TRBJ1-2): EAGVAQSPRYKIIEKRQSVAFWCNPISGHATLYWYQQILGQGPKLLIQFQNNGVVDDSQLPKDRFSAERLKGVDSTLKIQPAKLEDSAVYLCASSFSGQGIGYTFGSGTRLTVV.

The chain carries TRBV6-2 or TRBV6-3 and TRBJ2-5; 8 nucleotides align to TRBD2. Trimming at V came to 6 bases and at J to 7 bases, leaving 13 bases not matched to a gene. CDR3 length: 15 amino acids. Per the germline V gene, CDR1 is MNHEY and CDR2 is SVGEGT. The CDR3 sequence is CASSLSGGASVTQYF. The DNA for the CDR3 is TGTGCCAGCAGCCTTTCCGGGGGGGCCTCAGTGACCCAGTACTTC.

This clone was counted a single time. The chain links TRBV5-4 to TRBJ1-1; D is unresolved. Germline V lookup: CDR1 SGHNT, CDR2 YYREEE (reference sequence). V lost 4 bases and J 2 bases, leaving 15 bases between the germline ends. This CDR3 has 15 amino acids. CDR3 nucleotides: TGTGCCAGCAGCACGGGATCCAAAATCAACACTGAAGCTTTCTTT. It translates to CASSTGSKINTEAFF. Full variable domain (remainder filled in from reference TRBV5-4 and TRBJ1-1): ETGVTQSPTHLIKTRGQQVTLRCSSQSGHNTVSWYQQALGQGPQFIFQYYREEENGRGNFPPRFSGLQFPNYSSELNVNALELDDSALYLCASSTGSKINTEAFFGQGTRLTVV.

This chain joins TRBV5-4 and TRBJ2-1, with 13 nucleotides matching TRBD2. Germline CDR1 reads SGHNT; CDR2 reads YYREEE (reference sequence). This CDR3 comprises 15 residues. Unmatched junction bases numbered 1, after V lost 1 base and J lost 6 bases. CDR3 amino acids: CASSLTSGRVNEQFF. CDR3 nucleotides: TGTGCCAGCAGCTTGACTAGCGGGAGGGTCAATGAGCAGTTCTTC. The full variable domain, completed using reference TRBV5-4 and TRBJ2-1, is ETGVTQSPTHLIKTRGQQVTLRCSSQSGHNTVSWYQQALGQGPQFIFQYYREEENGRGNFPPRFSGLQFPNYSSELNVNALELDDSALYLCASSLTSGRVNEQFFGPGTRLTVL.